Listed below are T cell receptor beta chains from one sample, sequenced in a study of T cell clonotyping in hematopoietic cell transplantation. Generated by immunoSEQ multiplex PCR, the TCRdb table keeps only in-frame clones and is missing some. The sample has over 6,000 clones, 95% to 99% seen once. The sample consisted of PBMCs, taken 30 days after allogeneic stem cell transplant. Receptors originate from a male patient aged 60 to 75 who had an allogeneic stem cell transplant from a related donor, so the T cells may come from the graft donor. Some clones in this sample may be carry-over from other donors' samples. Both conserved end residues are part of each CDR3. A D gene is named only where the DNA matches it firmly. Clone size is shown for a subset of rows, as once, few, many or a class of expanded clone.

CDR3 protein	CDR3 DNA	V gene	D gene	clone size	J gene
CASSDRKDNSPLHF	TGTGCCAGCAGTGACAGAAAAGATAATTCACCCCTCCACTTT	TRBV2	.	.	TRBJ1-6
CASSIVRTSNQPQHF	TGTGCCAGTAGTATAGTGAGGACCTCAAATCAGCCCCAGCATTTT	TRBV19	.	.	TRBJ1-5
CASSSGTGSSYNSPLHF	TGTGCCAGTTCATCCGGGACAGGCAGCTCCTATAATTCACCCCTCCACTTT	TRBV28	TRBD1	once	TRBJ1-6
CASSITTANSPLHF	TGTGCCAGTAGTATAACGACAGCGAATTCACCCCTCCACTTT	TRBV19	.	.	TRBJ1-6
CASSKGTVYEQYF	TGTGCCAGCAGTAAAGGGACGGTCTACGAGCAGTACTTC	TRBV6-5	.	.	TRBJ2-7
CASSLSGQVNVYEQYF	TGTGCCAGCAGCTTAAGCGGACAGGTGAACGTCTACGAGCAGTACTTC	TRBV11-3	TRBD1	.	TRBJ2-7
CASSVDNYEQYF	TGTGCCAGCAGCGTTGACAACTACGAGCAGTACTTC	TRBV7-9	.	.	TRBJ2-7
CASSIPDTEAFF	TGTGCCAGCAGCATACCCGACACTGAAGCTTTCTTT	TRBV5-4	.	.	TRBJ1-1
CASSFGTSQSEQYF	TGTGCCAGCAGCTTCGGGACTAGTCAATCCGAGCAGTACTTC	TRBV11-2	TRBD2	.	TRBJ2-7
CAWLSTPSDIQYF	TGTGCCTGGTTATCTACACCCTCGGACATTCAGTACTTC	TRBV30	.	.	TRBJ2-4
CASTSKGQQDQPQHF	TGTGCCAGTACCTCCAAAGGACAGCAGGATCAGCCCCAGCATTTT	TRBV19	.	.	TRBJ1-5
CASSQDRGPNQPQHF	TGCGCCAGCAGCCAAGACAGGGGACCCAATCAGCCCCAGCATTTT	TRBV4-3	.	once	TRBJ1-5
CASSPDRVVNTEAFF	TGTGCCAGCTCACCCGACAGGGTGGTGAACACTGAAGCTTTCTTT	TRBV18	TRBD1	.	TRBJ1-1
CASSFRGPDTGELFF	TGCGCCAGCAGCTTTCGAGGGCCCGACACCGGGGAGCTGTTTTTT	TRBV5-1	.	.	TRBJ2-2
CASSLGPRAAGNTIYF	TGTGCCAGCAGCTTAGGGCCCCGGGCTGCTGGAAACACCATATATTTT	TRBV7-2	.	once	TRBJ1-3
CSVDGPDRVNNYGYTF	TGCAGCGTTGACGGGCCAGACAGGGTAAATAACTATGGCTACACCTTC	TRBV29-1	TRBD1	.	TRBJ1-2
CASSSSGGLYNEQFF	TGTGCCAGCAGCTCTAGCGGGGGGCTTTACAATGAGCAGTTCTTC	TRBV7-2	TRBD2	once	TRBJ2-1
CASSSLGPQFF	TGTGCCAGCAGCAGTTTAGGGCCCCAGTTCTTC	TRBV7-2	.	.	TRBJ2-1
CASSIGQDSYNEQFF	TGTGCCAGTAGTATTGGACAGGACTCCTACAATGAGCAGTTCTTC	TRBV19	TRBD1	.	TRBJ2-1
CASGTANSPLHF	TGTGCCAGCGGGACAGCGAATTCACCCCTCCACTTT	TRBV5-6	TRBD1	.	TRBJ1-6
CASSLSGNTDTQYF	TGTGCCAGCAGCCTAAGCGGGAACACAGATACGCAGTATTTT	TRBV7-6	TRBD2	.	TRBJ2-3
CASSTARGPSGANVLTF	TGTGCCAGTAGTACCGCCAGGGGCCCCTCTGGGGCCAACGTCCTGACTTTC	TRBV19	.	.	TRBJ2-6
CAWSVGLLTAEAFF	TGTGCCTGGAGTGTCGGACTCTTAACGGCTGAAGCTTTCTTT	TRBV30	.	.	TRBJ1-1
CASSRGEADSGNTIYF	TGTGCCAGTAGCCGCGGTGAAGCCGACTCTGGAAACACCATATATTTT	TRBV19	.	.	TRBJ1-3
CASSDRDTGELFF	TGTGCCAGCAGTGACAGGGACACCGGGGAGCTGTTTTTT	TRBV6-4	.	.	TRBJ2-2
CASSLAGSGANVLTF	TGCGCCAGCAGCTTAGCCGGGTCTGGGGCCAACGTCCTGACTTTC	TRBV5-1	.	.	TRBJ2-6
CASSRNLMRDGTEAFF	TGCGCCAGCAGCCGCAATCTAATGAGGGACGGCACTGAAGCTTTCTTT	TRBV4-3	.	.	TRBJ1-1
CASSYRGSDTEAFF	TGTGCCAGCAGTTACAGGGGATCCGACACTGAAGCTTTCTTT	TRBV6-6	.	.	TRBJ1-1
CASSLGTGGQNEQYF	TGCGCCAGCAGCTTGGGGACAGGGGGTCAGAACGAGCAGTACTTC	TRBV5-1	TRBD1	.	TRBJ2-7
CATRPRGGEVGYTF	TGTGCCACCCGACCCAGGGGCGGCGAGGTTGGCTACACCTTC	TRBV21-1	.	once	TRBJ1-2
CAWSVTGNGQPQHF	TGTGCCTGGAGTGTAACAGGGAATGGTCAGCCCCAGCATTTT	TRBV30	.	.	TRBJ1-5
CASTQGYYQPQHF	TGTGCCAGTACCCAGGGCTACTACCAGCCCCAGCATTTT	TRBV19	.	.	TRBJ1-5
CASSLRGGYQETQYF	TGCGCCAGCAGCCTCAGGGGTGGGTACCAAGAGACCCAGTACTTC	TRBV5-1	.	.	TRBJ2-5
CASSRAEFVSSSEAFF	TGTGCCAGTAGTCGGGCGGAGTTCGTTTCTTCATCCGAAGCTTTCTTT	TRBV19	.	.	TRBJ1-1
CASSSTGTGANVLTF	TGCGCCAGCAGCTCCACAGGGACTGGGGCCAACGTCCTGACTTTC	TRBV5-1	.	once	TRBJ2-6
CSVTPGGEQYF	TGCAGCGTCACACCCGGAGGGGAGCAGTACTTC	TRBV29-1	.	.	TRBJ2-7
CASSEGRRNSNQPQHF	TGTGCCAGCAGTGAGGGGAGGAGGAATAGCAATCAGCCCCAGCATTTT	TRBV6-1	.	.	TRBJ1-5
CASSLGLAGEGYEQYF	TGTGCCAGCAGCCTGGGACTAGCGGGGGAGGGCTACGAGCAGTACTTC	TRBV11-2	TRBD2	.	TRBJ2-7
CATSSGTGGANVLTF	TGTGCCACCAGCTCCGGGACAGGTGGGGCCAACGTCCTGACTTTC	TRBV15	TRBD1	.	TRBJ2-6
CASSLVGGRGDEQYF	TGCGCCAGCAGCTTGGTTGGGGGGCGCGGGGACGAGCAGTACTTC	TRBV5-1	.	.	TRBJ2-7
CASSLSAKFSGANVLTF	TGTGCCAGCAGCTTATCCGCAAAATTCTCTGGGGCCAACGTCCTGACTTTC	TRBV7-3	.	.	TRBJ2-6
CASNGAGGSYNEQFF	TGTGCCAGCAACGGCGCGGGGGGTTCCTACAATGAGCAGTTCTTC	TRBV5-6	TRBD2	.	TRBJ2-1